These T cell receptor beta chains were read from a single sample in a study of Ad26.COV2.S vaccination and SARS-CoV-2 variants. Some clones are missing from TCRdb's copy, which holds only in-frame ones; the method was immunoSEQ multiplex PCR. This sample has roughly 420,000 clones, with roughly 89% found just once. The specimen was peripheral blood, collected in a trial of Ad26.COV2.S vaccine versus placebo. The source is a person between 18 and 59 years old who received the Ad26.COV2.S COVID-19 vaccine or a placebo. CDR3s include the opening cysteine and the closing phenylalanine or tryptophan. Some rows mark clone size as missing; the rest say once, few, many or name a class of expanded clone.

TRBJ2-3 - TRBV3-1/TRBV3-2 CASSPQEREYSDTQYF
TRBJ2-1 - TRBV27 CASSLNYEVSYNEQFF
TRBJ2-3 - TRBV9 CASSVIAGADTQYF
TRBJ2-3 - TRBV5-4 CASSFGTRTTDTQYF
TRBJ2-1 - TRBV2 CASVDRQLDNEQFF
TRBJ1-6 - TRBV2 CASGIGVGSPLHF
TRBJ1-1 once TRBV9 CASSVGPWNTEAFF
TRBJ2-7 - TRBV4-2 CASSQDPGSSYEQYF
TRBJ1-3 - TRBV28 CASSSQGAGNTIYF
TRBJ2-1 few TRBV3-1/TRBV3-2 CASSLFGTFSSYNEQFF
TRBJ1-4 - TRBV28 CASSPPGLGEKLFF
TRBJ1-2 - TRBV3-1/TRBV3-2 CASSQAAGNYGYTF
TRBJ2-5 - TRBV6-5 CASTPPGIETQYF
TRBJ1-1 - TRBV18 CASSTRQGAAAFF
TRBJ2-1 - TRBV7-8 CASSYGTSGSSSSYNEQFF
TRBJ1-6 - TRBV6-5 CASRSVEDSPLHF
TRBJ1-3 - TRBV5-1 CASSQGTSENTIYF
TRBJ1-6 - TRBV18 CASSATTESHSPLHF
TRBJ1-6 few TRBV7-3 CASSLAVRNSPLHF
TRBJ1-5 - TRBV7-2 CASSSSMGGNQPQHF